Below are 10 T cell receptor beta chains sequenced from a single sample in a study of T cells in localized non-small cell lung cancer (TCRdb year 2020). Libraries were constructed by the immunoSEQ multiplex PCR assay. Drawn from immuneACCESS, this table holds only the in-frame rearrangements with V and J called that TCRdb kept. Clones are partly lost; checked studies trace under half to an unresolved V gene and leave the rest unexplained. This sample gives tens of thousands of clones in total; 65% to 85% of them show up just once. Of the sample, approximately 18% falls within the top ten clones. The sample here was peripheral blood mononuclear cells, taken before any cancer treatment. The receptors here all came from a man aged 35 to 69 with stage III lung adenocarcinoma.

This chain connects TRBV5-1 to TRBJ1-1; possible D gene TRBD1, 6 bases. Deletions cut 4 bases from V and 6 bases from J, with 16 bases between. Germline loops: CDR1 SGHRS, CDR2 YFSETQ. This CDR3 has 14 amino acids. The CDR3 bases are TGCGCCAGCAGCCAACAGGGTGAGGCCCCTGAAGCTTTCTTT. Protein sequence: CASSQQGEAPEAFF. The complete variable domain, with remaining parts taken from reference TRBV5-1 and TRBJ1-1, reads KAGVTQTPRYLIKTRGQQVTLSCSPISGHRSVSWYQQTPGQGLQFLFEYFSETQRNKGNFPGRFSGRQFSNSRSEMNVSTLELGDSALYLCASSQQGEAPEAFFGQGTRLTVV.

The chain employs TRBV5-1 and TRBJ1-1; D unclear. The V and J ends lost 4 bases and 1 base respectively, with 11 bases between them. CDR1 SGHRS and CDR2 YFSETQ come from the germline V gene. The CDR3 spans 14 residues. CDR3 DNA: TGCGCCAGCAGCAACGAATGGGGGAACACTGAAGCTTTCTTT. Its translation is CASSNEWGNTEAFF.

CDR3 residues: CASSLRLSSSYNEQFF. For the CDR3, the DNA is TGTGCCAGCAGCCTCAGACTCTCCAGCTCCTACAATGAGCAGTTCTTC. The rearrangement uses TRBV28 and TRBJ2-1; no clear D gene. The V gene's germline CDR1 is MDHEN and CDR2 SYDVKM. CDR3 size: 16 residues. V lost 6 bases and J 0 bases, leaving 15 bases between the germline ends. The full variable domain, rest sourced from reference TRBV28 and TRBJ2-1, is DVKVTQSSRYLVKRTGEKVFLECVQDMDHENMFWYRQDPGLGLRLIYFSYDVKMKEKGDIPEGYSVSREKKERFSLILESASTNQTSMYLCASSLRLSSSYNEQFFGPGTRLTVL.

The CDR3 spells CASSYSEDRAVTEAFF. The CDR3 region has the DNA TGTGCCAGCAGTTACTCGGAGGACAGGGCTGTTACTGAAGCTTTCTTT. V gene TRBV6-5 combines with J gene TRBJ1-1; 8 bases are a match to TRBD1. The J segment lost 5 bases and the V segment lost 0 bases, leaving 8 bases of the junction unmatched. Germline CDR1 and CDR2: MNHEY and SVGAGI. The CDR3 has 16 amino acids.

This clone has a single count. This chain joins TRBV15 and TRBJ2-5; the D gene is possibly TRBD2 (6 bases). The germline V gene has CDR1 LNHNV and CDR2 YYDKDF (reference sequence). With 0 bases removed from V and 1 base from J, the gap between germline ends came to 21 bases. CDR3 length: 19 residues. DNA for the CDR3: TGTGCCACCAGCAGAGATACGTGGGGAGGAGGGGCCATCCAAGAGACCCAGTACTTC. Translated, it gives CATSRDTWGGGAIQETQYF.

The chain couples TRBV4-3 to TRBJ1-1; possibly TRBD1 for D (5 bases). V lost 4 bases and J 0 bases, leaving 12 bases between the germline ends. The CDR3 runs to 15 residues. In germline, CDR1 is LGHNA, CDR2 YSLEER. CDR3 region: CASSLLQDMNTEAFF. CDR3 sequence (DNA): TGCGCCAGCAGCCTTTTACAGGATATGAACACTGAAGCTTTCTTT.

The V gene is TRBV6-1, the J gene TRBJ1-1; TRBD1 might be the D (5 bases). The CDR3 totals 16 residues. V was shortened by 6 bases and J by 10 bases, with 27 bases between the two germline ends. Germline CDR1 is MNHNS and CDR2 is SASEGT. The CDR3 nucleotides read TGTGCCAGCAGGGAAACCCTAATTACAGGCAAGCTAGGAGCTTTCTTT. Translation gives CASRETLITGKLGAFF.

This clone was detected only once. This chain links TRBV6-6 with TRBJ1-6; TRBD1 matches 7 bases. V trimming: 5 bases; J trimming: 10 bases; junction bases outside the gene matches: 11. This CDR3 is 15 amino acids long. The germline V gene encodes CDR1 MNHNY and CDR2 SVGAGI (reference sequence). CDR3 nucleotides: TGTGCCAGCAGTAAACAAACAGGGGCAGGCTCACCCCTCCACTTT. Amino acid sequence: CASSKQTGAGSPLHF.

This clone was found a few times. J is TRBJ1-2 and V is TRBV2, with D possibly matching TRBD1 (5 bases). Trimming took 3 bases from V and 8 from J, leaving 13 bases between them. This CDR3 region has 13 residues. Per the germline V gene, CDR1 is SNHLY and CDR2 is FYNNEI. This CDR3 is CASSEGQGGGYTF. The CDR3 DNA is TGTGCCAGCAGTGAGGGTCAGGGAGGCGGCTACACCTTC.

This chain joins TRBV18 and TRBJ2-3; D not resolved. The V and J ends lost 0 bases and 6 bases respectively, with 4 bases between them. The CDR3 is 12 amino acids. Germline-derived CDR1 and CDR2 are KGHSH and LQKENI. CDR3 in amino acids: CASSPPMDTQYF. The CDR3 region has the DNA TGTGCCAGCTCACCACCTATGGATACGCAGTATTTT.